A selection of T cell receptor beta chains follows, all from one sample in a study of cytomegalovirus exposure and HLA in healthy donors. Using immunoSEQ multiplex PCR, the repertoire was profiled, and TCRdb retains in-frame clones only, with some absent. The profile shows about 120,000 clones, roughly 80% of them singletons. Sequencing input: PBMCs. These receptors originate from a man aged 25-45 years in good health and CMV-seronegative. Each CDR3 is given with its conserved first and last residue. The D gene is left open where the match is weak. Clone size is shown for a subset of rows, as once, few, many or a class of expanded clone.

CDR3 DNA: TGTGCCAGCAGCTTCTGGGCTAGCGGGGGTAAAGAGACCCAGTACTTC; CDR3 protein: CASSFWASGGKETQYF; D gene: TRBD2; J gene: TRBJ2-5; V gene: TRBV11-2; clone size: few
CDR3 DNA: TGTGCCAGCCAGGGGGACACCAACTCCTACGAGCAGTACTTC; CDR3 protein: CASQGDTNSYEQYF; D gene: TRBD1; J gene: TRBJ2-7; V gene: TRBV28; clone size: -
CDR3 DNA: TGTGCCAGCAGCAAAGGGAGGCCAGATTCCTACGAGCAGTACTTC; CDR3 protein: CASSKGRPDSYEQYF; D gene: -; J gene: TRBJ2-7; V gene: TRBV21-1; clone size: -
CDR3 DNA: TGTGCCAGCAGCCGGACGGACTCAGCCTACGAGCAGTACTTC; CDR3 protein: CASSRTDSAYEQYF; D gene: -; J gene: TRBJ2-7; V gene: TRBV7-6; clone size: -
CDR3 DNA: TGTGCCAGCAGCGCCATCGTCGGGTCCTACGAGCAGTACTTC; CDR3 protein: CASSAIVGSYEQYF; D gene: -; J gene: TRBJ2-7; V gene: TRBV6-1; clone size: -
CDR3 DNA: TGTGCCACCAGCAGAGATCTGGGGGCCCAAGAGACCCAGTACTTC; CDR3 protein: CATSRDLGAQETQYF; D gene: -; J gene: TRBJ2-5; V gene: TRBV15; clone size: -
CDR3 DNA: TGTGCCAGCAGCTTGTCTAGCTCCTATAATTCACCCCTTCACTTT; CDR3 protein: CASSLSSSYNSPLHF; D gene: -; J gene: TRBJ1-6; V gene: TRBV5-7; clone size: -
CDR3 DNA: TGTGCCAGCATGATCAGGGGGGATCAAGAGACCCAGTACTTC; CDR3 protein: CASMIRGDQETQYF; D gene: -; J gene: TRBJ2-5; V gene: TRBV27; clone size: -
CDR3 DNA: TGTGCCAGCAGTGGGTTGGGACAGGGACAGGAGACCCAGTACTTC; CDR3 protein: CASSGLGQGQETQYF; D gene: TRBD1; J gene: TRBJ2-5; V gene: TRBV2; clone size: -
CDR3 DNA: TGTGCCAGCAGCGTGACCCGACAGGCCAGAGTGGCTTTCTTT; CDR3 protein: CASSVTRQARVAFF; D gene: -; J gene: TRBJ1-1; V gene: TRBV14; clone size: -
CDR3 DNA: TGCAGTGCTAGTAGGGAGACTGAAGCTTTCTTT; CDR3 protein: CSASRETEAFF; D gene: -; J gene: TRBJ1-1; V gene: TRBV20-1; clone size: -
CDR3 DNA: TGTGCCAGCACCGGGGGATGGGGGTTAAGTGCAGATACGCAGTATTTT; CDR3 protein: CASTGGWGLSADTQYF; D gene: -; J gene: TRBJ2-3; V gene: TRBV28; clone size: -
CDR3 DNA: TGTGCCAGCAGCTTAGCCCCCGGGACTAGAATAAATGAGCAGTTCTTC; CDR3 protein: CASSLAPGTRINEQFF; D gene: TRBD2; J gene: TRBJ2-1; V gene: TRBV7-6; clone size: -
CDR3 DNA: TGTGCCAGCAGACCGAGGACAGGGGTGATTAGCAATCAGCCCCAGCATTTT; CDR3 protein: CASRPRTGVISNQPQHF; D gene: TRBD1; J gene: TRBJ1-5; V gene: TRBV28; clone size: -
CDR3 DNA: TGTGCCTGGAGTGTAGCACGGACTAGGAGAAACACCATATATTTT; CDR3 protein: CAWSVARTRRNTIYF; D gene: -; J gene: TRBJ1-3; V gene: TRBV30; clone size: -
CDR3 DNA: TGTGCCAGCAGCGTCGGTCAGCGGGGCACAGATACGCAGTATTTT; CDR3 protein: CASSVGQRGTDTQYF; D gene: -; J gene: TRBJ2-3; V gene: TRBV9; clone size: -
CDR3 DNA: TGTGCCAGCACCGAACAGGGAACGTATGGCTACACCTTC; CDR3 protein: CASTEQGTYGYTF; D gene: -; J gene: TRBJ1-2; V gene: TRBV2; clone size: few
CDR3 DNA: TGTGCCAGCAGTGGGGACGTAGCGGGGGGGTACCAAGAGACCCAGTACTTC; CDR3 protein: CASSGDVAGGYQETQYF; D gene: TRBD2; J gene: TRBJ2-5; V gene: TRBV28; clone size: -
CDR3 DNA: TGTGCCAGTACCGCAAGGGGGTTCGGAAACACCATATATTTT; CDR3 protein: CASTARGFGNTIYF; D gene: -; J gene: TRBJ1-3; V gene: TRBV19; clone size: -
CDR3 DNA: TGTGCCAGCGAGGCCCCCCGCGGGACCCAGTACTTC; CDR3 protein: CASEAPRGTQYF; D gene: -; J gene: TRBJ2-5; V gene: TRBV27; clone size: -
CDR3 DNA: TGTGCCAGCAGCTTTCAGGCAGATACGCAGTATTTT; CDR3 protein: CASSFQADTQYF; D gene: -; J gene: TRBJ2-3; V gene: TRBV7-2; clone size: -
CDR3 DNA: TGCGCCAGCAGTGTTATTAGCACGGGCGAGCAGTACTTC; CDR3 protein: CASSVISTGEQYF; D gene: -; J gene: TRBJ2-7; V gene: TRBV10-1; clone size: once
CDR3 DNA: TGTGCCAGCAGCTTCGGACTCGCCGGCGGGGAGCAGTACTTC; CDR3 protein: CASSFGLAGGEQYF; D gene: -; J gene: TRBJ2-7; V gene: TRBV5-6; clone size: -
CDR3 DNA: TGTGCCAGCAGTGAAGACTCTACGCAGTATTTT; CDR3 protein: CASSEDSTQYF; D gene: -; J gene: TRBJ2-3; V gene: TRBV2; clone size: -
CDR3 DNA: TGTGCCAGCTCACCAATCCACCGCAGGCCTTTTAATGAAAAACTGTTTTTT; CDR3 protein: CASSPIHRRPFNEKLFF; D gene: -; J gene: TRBJ1-4; V gene: TRBV18; clone size: -
CDR3 DNA: TGTGCCAGCAGCTTGACGGCAGGGCCTGGAAACACCATATATTTT; CDR3 protein: CASSLTAGPGNTIYF; D gene: -; J gene: TRBJ1-3; V gene: TRBV5-5; clone size: -